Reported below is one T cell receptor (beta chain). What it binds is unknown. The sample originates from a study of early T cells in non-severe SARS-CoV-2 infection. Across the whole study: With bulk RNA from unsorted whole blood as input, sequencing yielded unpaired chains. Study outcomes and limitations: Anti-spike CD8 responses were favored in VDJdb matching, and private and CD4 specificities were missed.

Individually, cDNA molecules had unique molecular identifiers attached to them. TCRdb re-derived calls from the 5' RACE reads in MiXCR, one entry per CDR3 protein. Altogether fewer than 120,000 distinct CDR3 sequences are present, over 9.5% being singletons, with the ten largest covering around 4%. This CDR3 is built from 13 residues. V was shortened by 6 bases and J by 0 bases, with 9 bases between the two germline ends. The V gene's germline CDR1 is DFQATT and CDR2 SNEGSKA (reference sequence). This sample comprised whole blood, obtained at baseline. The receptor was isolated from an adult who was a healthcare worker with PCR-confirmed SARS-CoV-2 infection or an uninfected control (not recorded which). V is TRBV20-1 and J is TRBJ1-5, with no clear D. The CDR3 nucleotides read TGCAGTGCCAGACGGCATAGCAATCAGCCCCAGCATTTT. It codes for CSARRHSNQPQHF.